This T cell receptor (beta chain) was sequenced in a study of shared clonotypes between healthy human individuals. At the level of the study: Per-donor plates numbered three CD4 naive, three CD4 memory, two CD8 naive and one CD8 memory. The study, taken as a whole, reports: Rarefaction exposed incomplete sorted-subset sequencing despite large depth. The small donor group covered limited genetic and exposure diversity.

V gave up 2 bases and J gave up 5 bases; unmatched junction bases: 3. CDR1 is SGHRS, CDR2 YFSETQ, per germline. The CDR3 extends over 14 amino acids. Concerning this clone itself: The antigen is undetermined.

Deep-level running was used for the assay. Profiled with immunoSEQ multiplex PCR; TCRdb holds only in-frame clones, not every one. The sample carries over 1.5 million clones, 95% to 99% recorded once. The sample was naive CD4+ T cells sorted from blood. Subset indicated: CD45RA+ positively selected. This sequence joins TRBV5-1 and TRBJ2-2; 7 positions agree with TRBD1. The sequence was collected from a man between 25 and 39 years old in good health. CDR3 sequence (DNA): TGCGCCAGCAGCTTTCAGGGGGAAACCGGGGAGCTGTTTTTT. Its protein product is CASSFQGETGELFF.